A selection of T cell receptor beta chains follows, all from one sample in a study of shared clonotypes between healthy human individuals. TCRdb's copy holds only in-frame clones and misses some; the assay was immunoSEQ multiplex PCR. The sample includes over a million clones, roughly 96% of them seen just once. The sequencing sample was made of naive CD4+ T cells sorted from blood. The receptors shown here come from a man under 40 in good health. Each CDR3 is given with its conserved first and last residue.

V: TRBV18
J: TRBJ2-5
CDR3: CASSPSQGGVETQYF

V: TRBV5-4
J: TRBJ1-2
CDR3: CASSLPSTGRYGYTF

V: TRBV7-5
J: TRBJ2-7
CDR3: CVRSLHVGWAVISYEQYF

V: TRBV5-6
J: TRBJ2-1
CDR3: CASSSVLAGGHEQFF

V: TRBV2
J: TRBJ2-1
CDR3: CASSGSLSEQFF

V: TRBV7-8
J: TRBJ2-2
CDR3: CASSSSEYGELFF

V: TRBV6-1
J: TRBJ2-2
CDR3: CASRRQGNTGELFF

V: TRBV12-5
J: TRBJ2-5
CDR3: CASGLGSGETQYF

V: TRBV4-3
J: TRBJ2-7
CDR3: CASSQDVLYEQYF

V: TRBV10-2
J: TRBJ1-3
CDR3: CASSTLDRYSGNTIYF

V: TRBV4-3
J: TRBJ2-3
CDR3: CASSQDTGTGVDTQYF

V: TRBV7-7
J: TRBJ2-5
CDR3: CASSLRPGPPKTQYF

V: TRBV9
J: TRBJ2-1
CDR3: CASSVSVAGSTDEQFF

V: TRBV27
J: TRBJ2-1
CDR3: CASSFWAGGLNEQFF

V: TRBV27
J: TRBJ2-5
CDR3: CASSLQFGRQGQETQYF

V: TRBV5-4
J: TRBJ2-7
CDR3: CASSPTGISYEQYF

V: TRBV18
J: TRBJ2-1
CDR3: CASSSLAGGPGEQFF

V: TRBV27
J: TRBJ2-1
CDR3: CASSSDRGNEQFF

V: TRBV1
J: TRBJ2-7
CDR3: CTSSQSLRDRASSYEQYF

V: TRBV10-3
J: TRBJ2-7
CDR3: CASRTSGSYEQYF

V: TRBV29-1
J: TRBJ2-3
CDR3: CSVGGLFTDTQYF

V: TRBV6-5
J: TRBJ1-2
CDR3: CASSYGPKDYGYTF